Listed below are T cell receptor beta chains from one sample, sequenced in a study of neurological immune-mediated disorders. TCRdb used MiXCR to reprocess the 5' RACE reads, holding one entry per CDR3 protein. The data hold about 65,000 distinct CDR3 sequences, with 3.5% to 5% observed a single time. The source material was PBMCs. Receptors originate from a man between 45 and 60 years old with multiple sclerosis. The CDR3 runs from the conserved cysteine through the conserved F or W. The D gene is left open where the match is weak. Not every row has a clone size; where given, it reads once, few, many or a size class.

V gene	D gene	J gene	clone size	CDR3 DNA	CDR3 protein
TRBV7-9	.	TRBJ2-2	many	TGTGCCAGCAGCAACAGTAACACCGGGGAGCTGTTTTTT	CASSNSNTGELFF
TRBV10-3	TRBD1	TRBJ2-6	few	TGTGCCATCAGGGGGACAGGGGCTGGGGCCAAAGTCCTGACTTTC	CAIRGTGAGAKVLTF
TRBV6-5	TRBD1	TRBJ2-1	many	TGTGCCAGCTATGGGACAGGGGCGTACAATGAGCAGTTCTTC	CASYGTGAYNEQFF
TRBV7-2	.	TRBJ1-3	many	TGTGCCAGCAGCTTAGAGGGGAGAAAAACCATATATTTT	CASSLEGRKTIYF
TRBV5-6	TRBD1	TRBJ1-5	many	TGTGCCAGCAGCTCCGCTATCGGGACAGGGGCTTCGCCCCAGCATTTT	CASSSAIGTGASPQHF
TRBV10-3	TRBD2	TRBJ2-7	many	TGTGCCATCAGCCAGAGCGGGGGGAACTACTACGAGCAGTACTTC	CAISQSGGNYYEQYF
TRBV20-1	.	TRBJ1-5	many	TGCAGTGCTAAGGACACCAGCAATCAGCCCCAGCATTTT	CSAKDTSNQPQHF
TRBV15	TRBD1	TRBJ1-1	many	TGTGCCACCAGAGGGACAGGGGGTACTGAAGCTTTCTTT	CATRGTGGTEAFF
TRBV7-2	.	TRBJ1-5	many	TGTGCCAGCAGCCCCCACCCCGGGAGTAGCAATCAGCCCCAGAATTTT	CASSPHPGSSNQPQNF
TRBV20-1	TRBD1	TRBJ2-2	.	TGCAGTGCTATAAAGACAGGGAGCACCGGGGAGCTGTTTTTT	CSAIKTGSTGELFF
TRBV20-1	.	TRBJ1-1	few	TGCAGTGCTGCCCTACAGGGTCCCGCTTTCTTT	CSAALQGPAFF
TRBV4-1	.	TRBJ1-4	many	TGCGCCAGCAGCCAAGATTTTTGGCCTAGGTCTAATGAAAAACTGTTTTTT	CASSQDFWPRSNEKLFF
TRBV5-1	TRBD1	TRBJ2-7	many	TGCGCCAGCAGCTTAGGGGGCACCTACTACGAGCAGTACTTC	CASSLGGTYYEQYF
TRBV5-1	.	TRBJ2-1	.	TGCGCCAGCAGGACGAGCTCCTACAATGAGCAGTTCTTC	CASRTSSYNEQFF
TRBV5-6	TRBD1	TRBJ2-1	many	TGTGCCAGCAGCTTGGTGACAGGGTCAAGTTTGAATGAGCAGTTCTTC	CASSLVTGSSLNEQFF
TRBV7-2	TRBD2	TRBJ2-1	many	TGTGCCAGCAGCATTCGGACTAGCGGGGGCAATGAGCAGTTCTTC	CASSIRTSGGNEQFF
TRBV7-2	.	TRBJ1-5	few	TGTGCCAGCAGCACCCGAAAGGGCGATCAGCCCCAGCATTTT	CASSTRKGDQPQHF
TRBV20-1	.	TRBJ2-4	many	TGCAGTGCCCCCAGGGGGGAGGCCAAAAACATTCAGTACTTC	CSAPRGEAKNIQYF
TRBV4-3	TRBD2	TRBJ2-3	many	TGCGCCAGCAGCCTGAGCGGGGGTGGGGCAGATACGCAGTATTTT	CASSLSGGGADTQYF
TRBV6-6	.	TRBJ2-1	many	TGTGCCAGCAGTTTCCTTTCTAATGAGCAGTTCTTC	CASSFLSNEQFF
TRBV5-1	.	TRBJ2-5	many	TGCGCCAGCAGCTCGCTTGGGACTCCACAAGAGACCCAGTACTTC	CASSSLGTPQETQYF
TRBV5-1	.	TRBJ1-2	many	TGCGCCAGCACCTTTGAGAATGGCTATGGCTACACCTTC	CASTFENGYGYTF